The following is a TCR beta chain sequence with its context. Its antigen is not yet known. No base quality information exists; no much larger clone differs at one position. This specimen comes from a study of TIL therapy for anti-PD-1-resistant metastatic lung cancer (dated by TCRdb to about 2021). Background for the entire study: Before any PD-1/PD-L1 blockade was given, tumors were harvested, nivolumab was then administered, and patients who progressed went on to receive lymphodepletion, an infusion of expanded TIL, and IL-2. Among the enrolled patients, the median age was roughly 55 years (range roughly 35-75), and the median tumor PD-L1 proportion score was under 6.5%. Most of the cohort had lung adenocarcinoma, including several EGFR-mutant tumors and two ALK-rearranged tumors, and half of the patients were either current or former smokers. A median non-synonymous tumor mutation burden of under 1.9 mutations per megabase was determined across the cohort by whole-exome sequencing. T cell receptor beta sequencing of tumor and peripheral blood served to follow clonotypes across the tumor, the expanded TIL product, and serial blood samples.

Reading the label with the study, this specimen's time point is: pre-treatment sample, taken before nivolumab and TIL therapy. Adults with stage 4 NSCLC were enrolled in a dual-center phase I trial from late 2017 to January 2020. The samples were obtained from a phase I trial that was single-arm and open-label and tested tumor-infiltrating lymphocyte therapy combined with nivolumab in advanced non-small cell lung cancer. Mononuclear cells from blood collected in EDTA tubes were isolated on a Ficoll gradient and snap-frozen as pellets, and DNA was then extracted using a Qiagen mini-prep kit. On the study overall, not on this receptor specifically: The baseline peripheral repertoire was partially replaced by infused TIL clonotypes, which then decayed over months, and no apparent association between persistence and response was found. The study protocol defined all tumor marker inferences as exploratory. Because the cohort was highly selected, with more treatment-naive, never-smoker and oncogene-addicted patients than is typical, generalizability is limited.

Using bias-controlled multiplex PCR with the immunoSEQ v3 hsTCRB kit, the TCR beta CDR3 regions were amplified from genomic DNA. TCR libraries were sequenced on an Illumina NextSeq 500 to 2 million to 2.5 million read pairs for survey level or roughly 5-6.5 million for deep level. On the authors' methods: The immunoSEQ Analyzer software assigned V, D and J genes, filtered out non-productive sequences, and reported clonality. Repertoires of infused TIL and blood were compared using productive Simpson clonality and the Morisita overlap index of productive TRB rearrangements. For each clone in blood, the absolute clonotype count was estimated by multiplying the lymphocyte count by the CD3+ fraction and by the clone's productive frequency. Imported from immuneACCESS, the table was reduced by TCRdb to in-frame sequences with V and J called. These copies leave out some clones; in studies compared against another copy, an unresolved V gene accounts for under half, and the cause of the remainder is not known. The V and J calls and clone size are taken from that table; D and trimming were inferred from the DNA. This sample is represented by some 52,000 clones; 70% to 85% of them were singletons. 4.8% of the sample is held by the ten biggest clonotypes.

V ends up 1 base short and J 2 bases short, with an unmatched junction base count of 5. From cysteine to phenylalanine, the CDR3 is 17 amino acids long. Only the CDR3 DNA is retained, 51 bases long and in frame from the first base. The germline V gene supplies CDR1 MNHNS and CDR2 SASEGT. The V gene is TRBV6-1 and the J gene is TRBJ1-6; 7 bases in the middle match TRBD1. The TCR originated in a woman between 25 and 80 years old with non-small cell lung cancer. The sequencing used blood, collected at baseline. The CDR3 region has the sequence CASSEDRGVTYNSPLHF. DNA sequence: TGTGCCAGCAGTGAAGACAGGGGAGTGACCTATAATTCACCCCTCCACTTT.